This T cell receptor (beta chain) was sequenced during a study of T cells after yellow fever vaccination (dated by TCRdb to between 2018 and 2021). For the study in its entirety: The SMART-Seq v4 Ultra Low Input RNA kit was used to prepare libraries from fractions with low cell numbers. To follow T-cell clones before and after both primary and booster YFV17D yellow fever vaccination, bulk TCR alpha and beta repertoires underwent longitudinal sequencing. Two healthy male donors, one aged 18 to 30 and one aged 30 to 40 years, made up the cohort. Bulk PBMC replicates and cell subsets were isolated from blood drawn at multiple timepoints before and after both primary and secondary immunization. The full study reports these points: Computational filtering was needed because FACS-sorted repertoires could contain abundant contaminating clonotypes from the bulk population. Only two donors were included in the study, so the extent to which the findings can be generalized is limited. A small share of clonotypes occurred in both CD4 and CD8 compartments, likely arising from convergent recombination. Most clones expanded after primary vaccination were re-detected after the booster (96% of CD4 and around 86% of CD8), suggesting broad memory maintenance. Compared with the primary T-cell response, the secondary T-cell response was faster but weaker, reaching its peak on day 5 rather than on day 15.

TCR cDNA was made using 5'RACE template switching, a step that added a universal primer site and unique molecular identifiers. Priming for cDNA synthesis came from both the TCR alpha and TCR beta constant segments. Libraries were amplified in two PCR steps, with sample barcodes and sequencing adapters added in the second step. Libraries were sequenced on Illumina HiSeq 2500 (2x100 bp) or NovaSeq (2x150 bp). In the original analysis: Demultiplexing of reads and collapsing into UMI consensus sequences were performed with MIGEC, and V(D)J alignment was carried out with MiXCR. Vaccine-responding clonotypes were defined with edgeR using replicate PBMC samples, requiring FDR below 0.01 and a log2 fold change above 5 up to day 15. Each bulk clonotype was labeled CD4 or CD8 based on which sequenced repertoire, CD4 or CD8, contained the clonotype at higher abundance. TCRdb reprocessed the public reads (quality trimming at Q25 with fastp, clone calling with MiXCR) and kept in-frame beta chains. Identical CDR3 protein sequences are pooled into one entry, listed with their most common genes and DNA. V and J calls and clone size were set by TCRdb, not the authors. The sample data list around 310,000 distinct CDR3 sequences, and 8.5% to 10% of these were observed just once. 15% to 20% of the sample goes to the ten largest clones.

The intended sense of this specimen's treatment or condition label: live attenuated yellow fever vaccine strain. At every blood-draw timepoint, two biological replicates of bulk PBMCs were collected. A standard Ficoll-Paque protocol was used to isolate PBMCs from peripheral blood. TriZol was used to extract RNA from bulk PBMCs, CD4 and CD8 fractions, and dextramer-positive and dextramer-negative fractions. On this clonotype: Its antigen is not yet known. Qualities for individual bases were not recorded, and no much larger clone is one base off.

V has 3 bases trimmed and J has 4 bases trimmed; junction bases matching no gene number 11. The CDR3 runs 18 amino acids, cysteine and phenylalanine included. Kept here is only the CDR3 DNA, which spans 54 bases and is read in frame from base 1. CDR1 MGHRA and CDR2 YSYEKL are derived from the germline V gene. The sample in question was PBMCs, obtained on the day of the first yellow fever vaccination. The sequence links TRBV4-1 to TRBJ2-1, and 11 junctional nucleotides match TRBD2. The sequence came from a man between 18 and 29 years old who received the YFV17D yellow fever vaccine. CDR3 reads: CASSHAAPGLAEYNEQFF. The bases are TGCGCCAGCAGCCACGCGGCCCCGGGACTAGCGGAGTACAATGAGCAGTTCTTC.